These 8 T cell receptor beta chains were sequenced from one sample in a study of blood T cell repertoires in COVID-19. TCRdb's copy holds only in-frame clones and misses some; the assay was immunoSEQ multiplex PCR. The sample lists tens of thousands of clones; 80% to 90% were seen once. The sample taken for sequencing was peripheral blood. Receptors were obtained from a man between 60 and 75 years old with acute or convalescent COVID-19.

The J gene is TRBJ1-2, the V gene TRBV5-4; no definite D call. CDR3 length: 15 residues. CDR1 and CDR2 from the germline V gene are SGHNT and YYREEE (reference sequence). With 1 base removed from V and 0 bases from J, the gap between germline ends came to 10 bases. This CDR3 reads CASSLLSASNYGYTF. Written as DNA, the CDR3 is TGTGCCAGCAGCTTGCTCAGCGCTTCTAACTATGGCTACACCTTC. The variable domain in full, completed from reference TRBV5-4 and TRBJ1-2, reads ETGVTQSPTHLIKTRGQQVTLRCSSQSGHNTVSWYQQALGQGPQFIFQYYREEENGRGNFPPRFSGLQFPNYSSELNVNALELDDSALYLCASSLLSASNYGYTFGSGTRLTVV.

The chain is built from TRBV5-6 and TRBJ2-5, with D perhaps matching TRBD2 (6 bases). V shed 4 bases and J shed 4 bases, with 14 bases lying between them. The CDR3 loop spans 14 amino acids. The germline gives CDR1 SGHDT, CDR2 YYEEEE. Here the CDR3 DNA reads TGTGCCAGCAGCCGAGGGAGGAGGGGAGAGACCCAGTACTTC. It is translated as CASSRGRRGETQYF.

This clone was seen just once. The J gene is TRBJ2-7, the V gene TRBV6-1; a weak D match, TRBD1 (6 bases). V shed 3 bases and J shed 3 bases, with 12 bases lying between them. The CDR3 has 14 amino acids. From germline, CDR1 is MNHNS and CDR2 SASEGT. In DNA form, the CDR3 reads TGTGCCAGCAGTGAGGGACGCAGGGGCTACGAGCAGTACTTC. It translates to CASSEGRRGYEQYF.

This clone was observed a few times. The rearrangement uses TRBV4-1 and TRBJ2-1, with 8 positions matching TRBD2. The CDR3 extends over 18 amino acids. Per the germline V gene, CDR1 is MGHRA and CDR2 is YSYEKL. Unmatched junction bases numbered 10, after V lost 3 bases and J lost 0 bases. CDR3 sequence: CASSQPPGGSSSYNEQFF. The DNA for the CDR3 is TGCGCCAGCAGCCAGCCCCCGGGGGGGTCGAGCTCCTACAATGAGCAGTTCTTC.

This chain joins TRBV27 and TRBJ1-1; the D gene is possibly TRBD1 (5 bases). CDR3 length: 15 residues. Germline V gene data show CDR1 as MNHEY and CDR2 as SMNVEV (reference sequence). Deletions cut 5 bases from V and 2 bases from J, with 15 bases between. The CDR3 nucleotides are TGTGCCAGCAGTCAAGTAAACAGGATTAACACTGAAGCTTTCTTT. This codes for CASSQVNRINTEAFF.

In DNA form, the CDR3 reads TGTGCCAGCAGTACGACAGTACTCAATCAGCCCCAGCATTTT. Protein product: CASSTTVLNQPQHF. The chain joins TRBV7-2 to TRBJ1-5; D perhaps matches TRBD1 (5 bases). The germline V gene has CDR1 SGHTA and CDR2 FQGNSA. V was trimmed by 6 bases and J by 3 bases, leaving 12 bases between them. CDR3 length equals 14 residues.

This clone occurred once. V gene TRBV7-9 combines with J gene TRBJ1-5; D remains ambiguous. Germline assignment: CDR1 SEHNR and CDR2 FQNEAQ (reference sequence). The CDR3 spans 13 residues. V lost 1 base and J 5 bases, leaving 6 bases between the germline ends. The chain's CDR3 is CASSLGGDQPQHF. The CDR3 DNA follows: TGTGCCAGCAGCTTAGGAGGAGATCAGCCCCAGCATTTT.

The rearrangement joins TRBV3-1 (or the pseudogene TRBV3-2) to TRBJ1-1; TRBD1 might be the D (5 bases). CDR3 length: 14 amino acids. Looked up from germline, CDR1 is LGHDT and CDR2 is YNNKEL (reference sequence). The V gene lost 0 bases and the J gene lost 0 bases, with 5 bases spanning the gap. Here the CDR3 reads CASSQEQVNTEAFF. The CDR3 DNA follows: TGTGCCAGCAGCCAAGAACAGGTGAACACTGAAGCTTTCTTT.